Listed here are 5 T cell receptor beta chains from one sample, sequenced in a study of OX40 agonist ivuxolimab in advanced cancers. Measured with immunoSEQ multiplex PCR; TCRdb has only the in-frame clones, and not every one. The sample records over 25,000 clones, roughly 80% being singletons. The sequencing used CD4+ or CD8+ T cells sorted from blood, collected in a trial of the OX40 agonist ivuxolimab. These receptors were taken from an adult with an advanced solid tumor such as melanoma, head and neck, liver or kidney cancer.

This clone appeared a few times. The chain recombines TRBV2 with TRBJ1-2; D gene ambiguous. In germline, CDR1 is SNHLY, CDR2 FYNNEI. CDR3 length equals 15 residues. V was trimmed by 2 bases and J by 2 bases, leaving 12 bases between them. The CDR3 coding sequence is TGTGCCAGCAGTGAATCCGTCGGTCCGAACTATGGCTACACCTTC. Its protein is CASSESVGPNYGYTF. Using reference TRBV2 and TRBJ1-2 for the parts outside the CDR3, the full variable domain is EPEVTQTPSHQVTQMGQEVILRCVPISNHLYFYWYRQILGQKVEFLVSFYNNEISEKSEIFDDQFSVERPDGSNFTLKIRSTKLEDSAMYFCASSESVGPNYGYTFGSGTRLTVV.

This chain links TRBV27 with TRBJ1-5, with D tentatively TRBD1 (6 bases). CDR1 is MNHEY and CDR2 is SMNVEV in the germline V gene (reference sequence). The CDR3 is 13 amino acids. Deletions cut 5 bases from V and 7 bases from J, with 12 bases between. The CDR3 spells CASSLERGQPQHF. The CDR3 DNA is TGTGCCAGCAGTCTTGAAAGGGGGCAGCCCCAGCATTTT.

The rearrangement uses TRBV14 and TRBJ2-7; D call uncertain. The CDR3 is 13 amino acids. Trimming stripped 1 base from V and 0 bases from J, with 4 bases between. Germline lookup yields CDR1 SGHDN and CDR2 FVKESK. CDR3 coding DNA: TGTGCCAGCAGCCAAGGCTACTCCTACGAGCAGTACTTC. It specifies CASSQGYSYEQYF.

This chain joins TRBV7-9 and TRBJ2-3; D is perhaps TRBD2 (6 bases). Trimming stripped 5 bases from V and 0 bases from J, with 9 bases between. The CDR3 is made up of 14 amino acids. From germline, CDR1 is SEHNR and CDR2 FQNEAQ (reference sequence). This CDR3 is CASSRSGSTDTQYF. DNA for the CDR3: TGTGCCAGCAGCCGAAGCGGGAGCACAGATACGCAGTATTTT.

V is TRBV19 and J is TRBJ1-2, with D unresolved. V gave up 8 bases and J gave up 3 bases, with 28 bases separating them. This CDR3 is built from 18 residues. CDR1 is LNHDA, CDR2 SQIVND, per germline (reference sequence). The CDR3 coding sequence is TGTGCCAGTCCCATCCGATTCGGCCTACTCATGGGTTACTATGGCTACACCTTC. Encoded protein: CASPIRFGLLMGYYGYTF.